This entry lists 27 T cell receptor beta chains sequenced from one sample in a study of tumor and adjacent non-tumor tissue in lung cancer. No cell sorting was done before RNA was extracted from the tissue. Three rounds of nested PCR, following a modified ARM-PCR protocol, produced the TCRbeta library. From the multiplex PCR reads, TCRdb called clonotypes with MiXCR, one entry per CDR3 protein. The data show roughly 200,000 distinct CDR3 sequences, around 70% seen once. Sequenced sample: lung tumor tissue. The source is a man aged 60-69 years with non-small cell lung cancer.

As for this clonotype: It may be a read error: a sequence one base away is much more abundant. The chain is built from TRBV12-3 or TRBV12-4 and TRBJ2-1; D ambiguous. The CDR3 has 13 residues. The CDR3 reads CASGLSSVGEQFF. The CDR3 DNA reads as TGTGCCAGCGGTTTATCTTCGGTAGGTGAGCAGTTCTTC.

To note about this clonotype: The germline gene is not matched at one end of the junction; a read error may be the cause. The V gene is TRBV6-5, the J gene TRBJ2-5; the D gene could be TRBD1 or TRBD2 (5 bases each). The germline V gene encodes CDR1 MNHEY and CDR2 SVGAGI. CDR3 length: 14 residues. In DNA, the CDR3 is TGTGCCAGCAGTGTTACCGGGACCGCAGAGGCCCAGTACTTC. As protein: CASSVTGTAEAQYF.

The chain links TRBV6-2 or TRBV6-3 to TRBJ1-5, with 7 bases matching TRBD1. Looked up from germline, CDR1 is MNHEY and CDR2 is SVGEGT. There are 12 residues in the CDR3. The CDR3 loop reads CTTRRGRDPQHF. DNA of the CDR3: TGTACCACTCGGAGGGGGCGAGATCCCCAGCATTTT.

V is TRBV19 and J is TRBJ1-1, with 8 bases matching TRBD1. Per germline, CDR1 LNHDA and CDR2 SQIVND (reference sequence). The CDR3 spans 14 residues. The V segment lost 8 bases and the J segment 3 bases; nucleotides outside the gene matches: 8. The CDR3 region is CASYVQGVDTEAFF. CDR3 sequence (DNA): TGTGCCAGTTACGTACAGGGGGTGGACACTGAAGCTTTCTTT.

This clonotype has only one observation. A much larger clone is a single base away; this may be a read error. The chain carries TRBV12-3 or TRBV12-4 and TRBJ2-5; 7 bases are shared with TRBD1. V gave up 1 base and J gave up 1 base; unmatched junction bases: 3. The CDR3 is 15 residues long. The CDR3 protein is CASSLVGQAQETQYF. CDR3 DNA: TGTGCCAGCAGTTTAGTAGGACAGGCCCAAGAGACCCAGTACTTC.

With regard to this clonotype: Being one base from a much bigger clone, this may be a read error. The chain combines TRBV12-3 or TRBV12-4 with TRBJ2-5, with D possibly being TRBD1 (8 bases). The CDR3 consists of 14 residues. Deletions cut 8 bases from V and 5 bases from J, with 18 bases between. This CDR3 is CASGDDRGGETQYF. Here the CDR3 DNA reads TGTGCCAGCGGAGACGACAGGGGAGGGGAGACCCAGTACTTC.

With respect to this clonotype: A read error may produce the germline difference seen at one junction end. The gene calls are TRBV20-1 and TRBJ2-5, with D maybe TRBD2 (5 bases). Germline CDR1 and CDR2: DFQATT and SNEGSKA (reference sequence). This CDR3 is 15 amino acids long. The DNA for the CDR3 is TGCAGTACTAGAGGGAGACCTAGTATTCAAGAGACCCAGTACTTC. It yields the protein CSTRGRPSIQETQYF.

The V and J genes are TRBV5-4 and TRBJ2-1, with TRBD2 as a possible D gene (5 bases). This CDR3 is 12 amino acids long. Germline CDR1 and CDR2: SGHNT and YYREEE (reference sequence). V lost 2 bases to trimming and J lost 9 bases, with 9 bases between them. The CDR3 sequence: CASSLEGSEQFF. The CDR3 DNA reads TGTGCCAGCAGCTTAGAGGGAAGTGAGCAGTTCTTC. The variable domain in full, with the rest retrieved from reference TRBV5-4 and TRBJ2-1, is ETGVTQSPTHLIKTRGQQVTLRCSSQSGHNTVSWYQQALGQGPQFIFQYYREEENGRGNFPPRFSGLQFPNYSSELNVNALELDDSALYLCASSLEGSEQFFGPGTRLTVL.

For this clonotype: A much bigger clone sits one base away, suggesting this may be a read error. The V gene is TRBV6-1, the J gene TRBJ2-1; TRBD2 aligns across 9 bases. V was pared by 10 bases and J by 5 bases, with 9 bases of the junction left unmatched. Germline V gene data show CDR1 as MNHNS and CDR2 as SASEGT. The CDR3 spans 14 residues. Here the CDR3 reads CANSQTSGNNEQFF. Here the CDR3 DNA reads TGTGCCAACAGCCAGACTAGCGGAAACAATGAGCAGTTCTTC.

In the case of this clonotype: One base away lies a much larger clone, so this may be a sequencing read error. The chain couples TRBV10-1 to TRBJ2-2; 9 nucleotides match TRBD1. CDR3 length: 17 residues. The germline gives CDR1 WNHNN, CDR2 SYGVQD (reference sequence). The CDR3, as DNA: TGCGCCAGCAGTCGGATGGGACAGGGTATAGGGACCGCGGAGCTGTTTTTT. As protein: CASSRMGQGIGTAELFF.

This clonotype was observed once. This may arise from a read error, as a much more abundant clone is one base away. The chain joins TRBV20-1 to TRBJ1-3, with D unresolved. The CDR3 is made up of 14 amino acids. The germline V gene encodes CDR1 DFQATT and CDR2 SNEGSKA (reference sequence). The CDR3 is CSARTASSGNIIYF. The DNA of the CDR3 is TGCAGTGCTAGGACTGCCAGCTCTGGAAACATCATATATTTT.

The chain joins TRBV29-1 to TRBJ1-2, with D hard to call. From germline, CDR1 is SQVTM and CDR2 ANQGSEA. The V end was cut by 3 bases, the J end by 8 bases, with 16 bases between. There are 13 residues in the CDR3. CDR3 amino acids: CSVDRPSPLGYTF. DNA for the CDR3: TGCAGCGTTGACAGGCCTAGCCCGTTGGGCTACACCTTC.

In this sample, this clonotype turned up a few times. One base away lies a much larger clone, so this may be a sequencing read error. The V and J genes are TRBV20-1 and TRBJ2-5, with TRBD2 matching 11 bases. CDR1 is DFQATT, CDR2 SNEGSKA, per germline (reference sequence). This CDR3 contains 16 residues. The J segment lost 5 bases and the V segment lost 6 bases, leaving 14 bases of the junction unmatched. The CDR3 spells CSALPPTSGMSETQYF. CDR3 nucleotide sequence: TGCAGTGCCCTTCCCCCGACTAGCGGGATGTCTGAGACCCAGTACTTC.

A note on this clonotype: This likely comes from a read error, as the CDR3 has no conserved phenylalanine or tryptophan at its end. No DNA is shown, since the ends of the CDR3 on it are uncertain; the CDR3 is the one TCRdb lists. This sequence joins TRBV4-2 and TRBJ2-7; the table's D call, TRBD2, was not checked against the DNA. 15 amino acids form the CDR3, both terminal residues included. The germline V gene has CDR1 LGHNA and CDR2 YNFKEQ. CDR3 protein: CASSPPGLHSYEQYL.

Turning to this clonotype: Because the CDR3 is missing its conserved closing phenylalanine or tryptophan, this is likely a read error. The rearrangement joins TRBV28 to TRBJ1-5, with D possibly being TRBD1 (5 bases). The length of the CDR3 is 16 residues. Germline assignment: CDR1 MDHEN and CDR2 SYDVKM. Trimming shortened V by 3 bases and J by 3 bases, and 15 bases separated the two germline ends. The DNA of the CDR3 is TGTGCCAGCAGTTTTATAGCCGGGACCAACAATCAGCCCCAGCATTCT. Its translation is CASSFIAGTNNQPQHS.

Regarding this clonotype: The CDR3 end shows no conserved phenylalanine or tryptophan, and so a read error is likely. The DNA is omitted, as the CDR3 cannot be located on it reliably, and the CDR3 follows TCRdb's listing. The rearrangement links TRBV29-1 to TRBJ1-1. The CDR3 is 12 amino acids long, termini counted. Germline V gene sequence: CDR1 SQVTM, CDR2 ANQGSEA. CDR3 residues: CSVEGGSAEAFY.

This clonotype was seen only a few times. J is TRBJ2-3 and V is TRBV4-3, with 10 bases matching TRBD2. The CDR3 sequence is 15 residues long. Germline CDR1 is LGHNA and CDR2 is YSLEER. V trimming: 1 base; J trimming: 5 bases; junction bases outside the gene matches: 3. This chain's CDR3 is CASSQVTSGRDTQYF. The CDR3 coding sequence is TGCGCCAGCAGCCAAGTGACTAGCGGGCGAGATACGCAGTATTTT.

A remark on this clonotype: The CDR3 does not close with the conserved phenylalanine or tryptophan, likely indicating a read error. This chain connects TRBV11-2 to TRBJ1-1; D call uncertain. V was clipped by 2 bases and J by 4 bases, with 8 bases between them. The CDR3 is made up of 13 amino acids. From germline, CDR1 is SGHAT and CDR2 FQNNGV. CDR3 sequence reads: CASSLMLSTEAFL. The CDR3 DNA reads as TGTGCCAGCAGCTTAATGTTGAGCACTGAAGCTTTCTTG.

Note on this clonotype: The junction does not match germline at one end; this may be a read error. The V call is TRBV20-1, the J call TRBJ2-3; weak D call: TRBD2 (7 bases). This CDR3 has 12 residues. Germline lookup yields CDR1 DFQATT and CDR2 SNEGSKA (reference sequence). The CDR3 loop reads CSGEGGPDMQYF. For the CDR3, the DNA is TGCAGTGGGGAGGGGGGGCCGGATATGCAGTATTTT.

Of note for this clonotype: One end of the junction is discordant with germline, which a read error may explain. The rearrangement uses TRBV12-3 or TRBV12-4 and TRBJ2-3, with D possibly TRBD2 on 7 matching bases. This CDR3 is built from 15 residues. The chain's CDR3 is CASCLGGAVGNTQYF. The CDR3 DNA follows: TGTGCCAGCTGTTTAGGGGGGGCCGTGGGAAATACGCAGTATTTT.

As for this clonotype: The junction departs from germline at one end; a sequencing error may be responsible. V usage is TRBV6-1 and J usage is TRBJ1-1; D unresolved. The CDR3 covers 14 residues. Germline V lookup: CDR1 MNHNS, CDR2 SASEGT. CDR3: CPSSETARVTEAFF. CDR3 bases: TGTCCCAGCAGTGAAACGGCCCGAGTGACTGAAGCTTTCTTT.

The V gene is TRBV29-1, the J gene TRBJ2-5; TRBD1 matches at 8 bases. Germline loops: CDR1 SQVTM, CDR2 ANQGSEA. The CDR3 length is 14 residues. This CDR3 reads CTVPGTGMRETQYF. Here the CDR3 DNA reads TGCACCGTACCTGGGACAGGCATGAGAGAGACCCAGTACTTC.

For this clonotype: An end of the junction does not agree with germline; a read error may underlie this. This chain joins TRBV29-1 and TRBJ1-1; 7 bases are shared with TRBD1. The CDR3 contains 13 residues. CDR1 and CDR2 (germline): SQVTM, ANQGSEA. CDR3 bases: TGCAGCGCTTCGGGACAGCTGAACACTGGAGCTTTCTTT. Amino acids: CSASGQLNTGAFF.

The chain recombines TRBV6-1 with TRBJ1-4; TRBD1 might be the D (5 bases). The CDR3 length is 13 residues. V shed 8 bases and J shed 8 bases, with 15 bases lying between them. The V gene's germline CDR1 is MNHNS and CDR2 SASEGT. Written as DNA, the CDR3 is TGTGCCAGCCTGGACATGGAGGAAGAAAAACTGTTTTTT. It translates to CASLDMEEEKLFF.

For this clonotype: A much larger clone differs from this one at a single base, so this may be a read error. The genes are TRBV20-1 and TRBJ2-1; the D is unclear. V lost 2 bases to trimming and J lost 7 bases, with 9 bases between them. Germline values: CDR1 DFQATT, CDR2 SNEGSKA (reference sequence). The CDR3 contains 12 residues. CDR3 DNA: TGCAGTGCTAGACAAGGACGGAATGAGCAGTTCTTC. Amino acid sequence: CSARQGRNEQFF.

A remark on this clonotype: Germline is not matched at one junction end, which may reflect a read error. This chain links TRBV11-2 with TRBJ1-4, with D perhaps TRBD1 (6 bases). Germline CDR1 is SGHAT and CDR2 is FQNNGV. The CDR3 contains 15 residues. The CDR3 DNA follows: TGTGCCAGCAGCTTTCGACAGGCGCCTAATGAAAAACCGTTTTTT. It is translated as CASSFRQAPNEKPFF. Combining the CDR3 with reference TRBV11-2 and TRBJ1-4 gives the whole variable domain EAGVAQSPRYKIIEKRQSVAFWCNPISGHATLYWYQQILGQGPKLLIQFQNNGVVDDSQLPKDRFSAERLKGVDSTLKIQPAKLEDSAVYLCASSFRQAPNEKPFFGSGTQLSVL.

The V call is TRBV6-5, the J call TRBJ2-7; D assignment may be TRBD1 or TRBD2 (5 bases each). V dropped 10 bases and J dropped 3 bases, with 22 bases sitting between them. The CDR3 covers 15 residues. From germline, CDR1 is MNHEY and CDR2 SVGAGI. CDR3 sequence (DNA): TGTGCCAAAGGCAGTGGGGGAGTCACTCGCTACGAGCAGTACTTC. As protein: CAKGSGGVTRYEQYF.